One sample yielded the 10 T cell receptor beta chains listed below, sequenced in a study of cytomegalovirus exposure and HLA in healthy donors (TCRdb year 2017). The library was generated by the immunoSEQ multiplex PCR assay. For the multiplex PCR, a mixture combining 60 forward primers for TCR Vbeta segments and 13 reverse primers for TCR Jbeta segments was used. Entries here come from immuneACCESS through TCRdb and include only in-frame sequences with V and J called. Some clones fail to appear in such tables; in the studies checked, an unresolved V gene covers under half of the shortfall, and the cause of the remainder is unknown. The sample includes about 190,000 clones, with approximately 86% observed a single time. The leading ten clones occupy around 0.3% of the sample. The sample was PBMCs. The receptor set was obtained from a woman aged 25 to 39 in good health and CMV-seronegative.

V and J are TRBV28 and TRBJ1-5; D is unresolved. The CDR3 contains 12 residues. The ends were cut back, 4 bases at V and 4 bases at J, with 5 bases in the middle. Germline assignment: CDR1 MDHEN and CDR2 SYDVKM. The CDR3 DNA sequence: TGTGCCAGCAGTTCGAGAAATCAGCCCCAGCATTTT. As protein: CASSSRNQPQHF.

The chain recombines TRBV5-1 with TRBJ2-3; 12 nucleotides align to TRBD2. CDR3 length: 17 amino acids. Germline V gene lookup returns CDR1 SGHRS and CDR2 YFSETQ. V lost 3 bases and J lost 3; bases outside the gene matches: 8. CDR3 sequence reads: CASSSITTSGRTDTQYF. Here the CDR3 DNA reads TGCGCCAGCAGCTCTATTACCACTAGCGGGAGGACAGATACGCAGTATTTT.

This chain connects TRBV19 to TRBJ2-1; 7 nucleotides match TRBD1. CDR1 is LNHDA, CDR2 SQIVND, per germline (reference sequence). V gave up 5 bases and J gave up 6 bases; unmatched junction bases: 4. The CDR3 is 13 residues long. The DNA for the CDR3 is TGTGCCAGTAGTCCTACAGGGGTCAATGAGCAGTTCTTC. Translated, it gives CASSPTGVNEQFF. The full variable domain, rest sourced from reference TRBV19 and TRBJ2-1, is DGGITQSPKYLFRKEGQNVTLSCEQNLNHDAMYWYRQDPGQGLRLIYYSQIVNDFQKGDIAEGYSVSREKKESFPLTVTSAQKNPTAFYLCASSPTGVNEQFFGPGTRLTVL.

The V gene is TRBV5-1, the J gene TRBJ1-1, with D unresolved. Trimming shortened V by 4 bases and J by 0 bases, and 10 bases separated the two germline ends. CDR3 length equals 14 residues. Germline CDR1 is SGHRS and CDR2 is YFSETQ. In DNA form, the CDR3 reads TGCGCCAGCAGCCCAGGACTGCTGAACACTGAAGCTTTCTTT. Translation: CASSPGLLNTEAFF.

The rearrangement uses TRBV6-5 and TRBJ2-5; 15 bases line up with TRBD2. The germline V gene encodes CDR1 MNHEY and CDR2 SVGAGI. After removal of 5 bases from V and 6 bases from J, the junction contained 4 bases not matched to a gene. CDR3 length: 15 amino acids. CDR3 in amino acids: CASSPGTSGRQTQYF. The CDR3 DNA reads TGTGCCAGCAGTCCCGGGACTAGCGGGAGGCAGACCCAGTACTTC.

The chain links TRBV6-1 to TRBJ2-1, with D tentatively TRBD2 (5 bases). Looked up from germline, CDR1 is MNHNS and CDR2 is SASEGT. The CDR3 contains 15 residues. Trimming removed 3 bases at V and 8 bases at J, with 17 bases between. The CDR3 here is CASSESGPEGHEQFF. CDR3 DNA: TGTGCCAGCAGTGAGTCCGGGCCAGAGGGCCATGAGCAGTTCTTC.

The rearrangement links TRBV10-3 to TRBJ2-5, with 8 bases identical to TRBD1. Germline assignment: CDR1 ENHRY and CDR2 SYGVKD. The CDR3 has 14 residues. The junction had 4 bases not matched to a gene; V was cut back by 6 bases and J by 1 base. CDR3 region: CAIRAQGVQETQYF. The CDR3 bases are TGTGCCATCAGAGCACAGGGGGTCCAAGAGACCCAGTACTTC.

This clone was recorded once. The chain employs TRBV29-1 and TRBJ2-5; unclear D gene. From germline, CDR1 is SQVTM and CDR2 ANQGSEA. V was shortened by 4 bases and J by 6 bases, with 9 bases between the two germline ends. This CDR3 contains 11 residues. CDR3 nucleotides: TGCAGCGTTGTCGTGGCTCAGACCCAGTACTTC. Amino acid sequence: CSVVVAQTQYF.

The gene calls are TRBV4-1 and TRBJ1-1; 8 positions agree with TRBD1. CDR3 length: 13 residues. Germline values: CDR1 MGHRA, CDR2 YSYEKL. J was trimmed by 6 bases and V by 2 bases; bases with no gene match: 2. CDR3 protein: CASSQRTGPEAFF. The CDR3 DNA sequence: TGCGCCAGCAGCCAAAGGACAGGGCCTGAAGCTTTCTTT.

This clone was picked up one time. CDR3 loop: CASSAKGVTGLRPTDTQYF. The DNA for the CDR3 is TGTGCCAGCAGCGCCAAAGGGGTTACGGGACTCCGACCCACAGATACGCAGTATTTT. The chain links TRBV9 to TRBJ2-3, with D maybe TRBD2 (6 bases). This CDR3 has 19 residues. Germline CDR1 and CDR2: SGDLS and YYNGEE. V lost 3 bases and J lost 2, with 25 bases in between.